One and the same sample provided the 32 T cell receptor beta chains below, sequenced in a study of blood T cell repertoires in COVID-19. TCRdb's copy holds only in-frame clones and misses some; the assay was immunoSEQ multiplex PCR. This table holds roughly 60,000 clones, 87% found once. The material sequenced was peripheral blood. The receptors shown here come from a human donor with acute or convalescent COVID-19. The donor label of this sample is uncertain.

The V gene is TRBV28, the J gene TRBJ2-1; 7 bases agree with TRBD1. The CDR3 has 15 residues. J was trimmed by 6 bases and V by 1 base; bases with no gene match: 6. CDR1 and CDR2 (germline): MDHEN, SYDVKM. Here the CDR3 DNA reads TGTGCCAGCAGTTTATCCGGGACAGATACCAATGAGCAGTTCTTC. Translated: CASSLSGTDTNEQFF.

V is TRBV6-1 and J is TRBJ1-1; TRBD1 aligns across 7 bases. The CDR3 length is 14 residues. The V gene's germline CDR1 is MNHNS and CDR2 SASEGT. The trim removed 5 bases at V and 7 bases at J, leaving 10 bases unmatched. This CDR3 reads CASSFPTGLDEAFF. The CDR3 DNA is TGTGCCAGCAGTTTCCCGACAGGGTTGGATGAAGCTTTCTTT.

The gene calls are TRBV6-1 and TRBJ1-6; D remains ambiguous. This CDR3 region has 12 residues. V lost 5 bases, J lost 10 bases, and 9 bases lay in between. Germline V gives CDR1 MNHNS, CDR2 SASEGT. CDR3 protein: CASSPFGSPLHF. The DNA for the CDR3 is TGTGCCAGCAGTCCTTTTGGCTCACCCCTCCACTTT.

V gene TRBV5-1 combines with J gene TRBJ1-1, with TRBD1 matching 8 bases. J was trimmed by 1 base and V by 0 bases; bases with no gene match: 2. Germline assignment: CDR1 SGHRS and CDR2 YFSETQ. This CDR3 contains 15 residues. CDR3 protein: CASSLATGGNTEAFF. The DNA of the CDR3 is TGCGCCAGCAGCTTGGCAACAGGGGGGAACACTGAAGCTTTCTTT.

A remark on this clone: This sample also contains other DNA sequences that code for the same CDR3. CDR3 loop: CATSRLETGNYGYTF. As DNA, the CDR3 is TGTGCCACCAGCAGGCTAGAAACCGGTAACTATGGCTACACCTTC. The rearrangement uses TRBV15 and TRBJ1-2; D is undetermined. Germline CDR1 LNHNV, CDR2 YYDKDF (reference sequence). The length of the CDR3 is 15 residues. Trimming took 3 bases from V and 1 from J, leaving 12 bases between them.

In DNA, the CDR3 is TGCGCCAGCAGCTTCGGGGGGCCCAACACCGGGGAGCTGTTTTTT. Its protein is CASSFGGPNTGELFF. The chain links TRBV5-1 to TRBJ2-2; TRBD2 might be the D (7 bases). Looked up from germline, CDR1 is SGHRS and CDR2 is YFSETQ. This CDR3 spans 15 amino acids. V lost 2 bases and J lost 2, with 10 bases in between.

This sequence joins TRBV5-6 and TRBJ1-6; weak D call: TRBD1 (5 bases). CDR3 length: 15 amino acids. Germline CDR1 reads SGHDT; CDR2 reads YYEEEE. Between the trimmed V and J ends, which lost 0 bases and 13 bases, there was a span of 17 bases. The CDR3, as DNA: TGTGCCAGCAGCTTGGTGGGGGACTCGGCCGGTCCCCTCCACTTT. Protein sequence: CASSLVGDSAGPLHF. The full variable domain, completed using reference TRBV5-6 and TRBJ1-6, is DAGVTQSPTHLIKTRGQQVTLRCSPKSGHDTVSWYQQALGQGPQFIFQYYEEEERQRGNFPDRFSGHQFPNYSSELNVNALLLGDSALYLCASSLVGDSAGPLHFGNGTRLTVT.

The CDR3 DNA reads TGTGCCAGCAGACAGGGGTGGGCTAATGAAAAACTGTTTTTT. Translating gives CASRQGWANEKLFF. The V and J genes are TRBV6-5 and TRBJ1-4; TRBD1 agrees at 7 bases. Looked up from germline, CDR1 is MNHEY and CDR2 is SVGAGI. There are 14 residues in the CDR3. V shed 6 bases and J 3 bases; nucleotides not matched to a gene: 4.

V and J are TRBV6-5 and TRBJ2-7; TRBD2 matches at 7 bases. V trimming: 6 bases; J trimming: 4 bases; junction bases outside the gene matches: 12. Germline CDR1 MNHEY, CDR2 SVGAGI. The CDR3 consists of 15 residues. CDR3 in amino acids: CASSPMTGGGYEQYV. The CDR3 DNA follows: TGTGCCAGCAGCCCGATGACGGGGGGAGGGTACGAGCAGTACGTC.

The gene calls are TRBV6-5 and TRBJ1-1; a possible D gene is TRBD1 (5 bases). V lost 10 bases and J 1 base, leaving 19 bases between the germline ends. Germline CDR1 MNHEY, CDR2 SVGAGI. The CDR3 loop spans 15 amino acids. For the CDR3, the DNA is TGTGCCACCGCCTCCGGGGGGGGAGGGAACACTGAAGCTTTCTTT. Translated, it gives CATASGGGGNTEAFF.

The gene calls are TRBV2 and TRBJ2-7; 7 nucleotides line up with TRBD2. Per germline, CDR1 SNHLY and CDR2 FYNNEI. The junction had 6 bases not matched to a gene; V was cut back by 2 bases and J by 5 bases. There are 14 residues in the CDR3. CDR3 in amino acids: CASSEFWGGDEQYF. The CDR3 nucleotides are TGTGCCAGCAGTGAATTTTGGGGAGGGGACGAGCAGTACTTC.

The rearrangement links TRBV10-1 to TRBJ2-3; TRBD2 matches at 8 bases. The CDR3 runs 17 residues. V dropped 0 bases and J dropped 5; count of bases not matched to a gene: 10. Germline V gene lookup returns CDR1 WNHNN and CDR2 SYGVQD (reference sequence). CDR3 in DNA: TGCGCCAGCAGTGAGTCAATTCCGGGGGGGCCGGAAGATACGCAGTATTTT. Translating gives CASSESIPGGPEDTQYF.

A remark on this clone: This sample also contains other DNA sequences that code for the same CDR3. The V and J genes are TRBV6-1 and TRBJ1-2, with TRBD1 matching 7 bases. CDR3 size: 16 residues. J lost 0 bases, V lost 4 bases, and 8 bases had no gene match. Germline V gene sequence: CDR1 MNHNS, CDR2 SASEGT. The DNA for the CDR3 is TGTGCCAGCAGTGGAGGACAGGCCCTCACTAACTATGGCTACACCTTC. As protein: CASSGGQALTNYGYTF.

The chain joins TRBV7-2 to TRBJ2-1; the match to TRBD1 covers 7 bases. V gave up 5 bases and J gave up 2 bases; unmatched junction bases: 6. The CDR3 runs to 15 residues. Germline V CDR1 and CDR2: SGHTA, FQGNSA. CDR3 in DNA: TGTGCCAGCAGCCGTGACAGGGAACCCTACAATGAGCAGTTCTTC. This encodes CASSRDREPYNEQFF.

This clone was observed once. The chain carries TRBV24-1 and TRBJ1-2, with TRBD1 matching over 7 bases. Germline V gene lookup returns CDR1 KGHDR and CDR2 SFDVKD. The CDR3 covers 14 residues. J lost 8 bases, V lost 2 bases, and 7 bases had no gene match. The CDR3 DNA reads as TGTGCCACCAGTGATTCCCGACAGGGACGGGGCTACACCTTC. This codes for CATSDSRQGRGYTF.

The chain couples TRBV7-8 to TRBJ2-1; 13 bases match TRBD2. CDR3 length: 14 residues. Germline CDR1 is SGHVS and CDR2 is FQNEAQ. With V trimmed by 6 bases and J by 9 bases, 5 bases remained unmatched. CDR3 sequence reads: CASRLLAGGLEQFF. In DNA, the CDR3 is TGTGCCAGCAGACTACTAGCGGGGGGGCTTGAGCAGTTCTTC.

This clone was seen once. Written as DNA, the CDR3 is TGTGCCAGCAGTGATCCCGACAGGGGGCGCGTCACCGGGGAGCTGTTTTTT. Amino acids: CASSDPDRGRVTGELFF. This chain joins TRBV2 and TRBJ2-2; 10 bases match TRBD1. The CDR3 covers 17 residues. CDR1 SNHLY and CDR2 FYNNEI come from the germline V gene. The trim removed 3 bases at V and 4 bases at J, leaving 8 bases unmatched.

V usage is TRBV3-1 (or the pseudogene TRBV3-2) and J usage is TRBJ1-6, with no clear D. V lost 0 bases and J 0 bases, leaving 18 bases between the germline ends. This CDR3 spans 20 amino acids. The germline V gene encodes CDR1 LGHDT and CDR2 YNNKEL (reference sequence). The DNA of the CDR3 is TGTGCCAGCAGCCAAGAGGGCCGTTTTGCTGGAAGCTCCTATAATTCACCCCTCCACTTT. Its protein is CASSQEGRFAGSSYNSPLHF.

The chain joins TRBV5-1 to TRBJ2-5; 7 positions match TRBD1. The CDR3 runs 14 residues. V was pared by 4 bases and J by 5 bases, with 8 bases of the junction left unmatched. Per germline, CDR1 SGHRS and CDR2 YFSETQ. CDR3 protein: CASSPSGQAETQYF. DNA of the CDR3: TGCGCCAGCAGCCCGTCAGGACAGGCGGAGACCCAGTACTTC.

This rearrangement joins TRBV7-9 to TRBJ2-5; the match to TRBD2 covers 11 bases. V trimming: 4 bases; J trimming: 2 bases; junction bases outside the gene matches: 6. CDR3 length: 16 residues. CDR1 SEHNR and CDR2 FQNEAQ come from the germline V gene (reference sequence). The CDR3 DNA sequence: TGTGCCAGCAGCTCTGACGGGACTAGCGGTCAAGAGACCCAGTACTTC. Translating it yields CASSSDGTSGQETQYF.

The chain couples TRBV5-4 to TRBJ1-6, with 7 bases that match TRBD1. J gave up 7 bases and V 0 bases, and 7 bases lay outside the gene matches. Germline V gives CDR1 SGHNT, CDR2 YYREEE (reference sequence). The CDR3 totals 16 residues. The CDR3 DNA reads TGTGCCAGCAGCTTGGAGTCGGGACAGCGGAATTCACCCCTCCACTTT. This codes for CASSLESGQRNSPLHF.

V and J are TRBV6-1 and TRBJ2-5; 8 bases are shared with TRBD1. The germline CDR1 and CDR2 sequences are MNHNS and SASEGT. This CDR3 comprises 16 residues. The V and J ends lost 3 bases and 6 bases, in that order; junction bases with no gene match: 12. The CDR3 is CASSEDSTGVFKTQYF. In DNA form, the CDR3 reads TGTGCCAGCAGTGAGGATTCGACAGGGGTTTTCAAGACCCAGTACTTC.

The J gene is TRBJ2-2, the V gene TRBV10-2, with TRBD2 identical over 7 bases. The length of the CDR3 is 15 residues. V trimming: 7 bases; J trimming: 1 base; junction bases outside the gene matches: 6. Germline CDR1 reads WSHSY; CDR2 reads SAAADI. CDR3 sequence (DNA): TGCGCCAGCACGGGGGGAGCGGGGAACACCGGGGAGCTGTTTTTT. Translated: CASTGGAGNTGELFF.

The chain's CDR3 is CASIGAGGDEQFF. The CDR3 region has the DNA TGTGCCAGCATAGGGGCGGGAGGTGATGAGCAGTTCTTC. The chain joins TRBV7-9 to TRBJ2-1, with TRBD2 matching over 8 bases. Germline CDR1 and CDR2: SEHNR and FQNEAQ (reference sequence). Germline trimming cut 7 bases from V and 8 bases from J; bases unmatched to any gene: 7. The CDR3 runs 13 residues.

J is TRBJ2-7 and V is TRBV11-2, with TRBD2 identical over 8 bases. There are 15 residues in the CDR3. Losses at the gene ends were 5 bases for V and 1 base for J; bases not matched to a gene: 7. Germline V gives CDR1 SGHAT, CDR2 FQNNGV. The CDR3, as DNA: TGTGCCAGCAGCCTAAGCGGGAGTTTTTCCTACGAGCAGTACTTC. Translated: CASSLSGSFSYEQYF.

This chain links TRBV7-2 with TRBJ2-1; TRBD2 agrees at 9 bases. Germline CDR1 SGHTA, CDR2 FQGNSA. V shed 4 bases and J 5 bases; nucleotides not matched to a gene: 9. This CDR3 region has 16 residues. DNA of the CDR3: TGTGCCAGCAGCTCCCGGAGGCTAGCGGGGCACAATGAGCAGTTCTTC. It is translated as CASSSRRLAGHNEQFF.

A single count supports this clone. This sequence joins TRBV28 and TRBJ2-1, with TRBD2 matching over 16 bases. Germline values: CDR1 MDHEN, CDR2 SYDVKM. The V segment lost 6 bases and the J segment 4 bases; nucleotides outside the gene matches: 12. The CDR3 totals 19 residues. CDR3 nucleotides: TGTGCCAGCAGCCTTCTTGCGGGACTAGCGGGGGGGGCATACAATGAGCAGTTCTTC. As protein: CASSLLAGLAGGAYNEQFF. The full variable domain, completed using reference TRBV28 and TRBJ2-1, is DVKVTQSSRYLVKRTGEKVFLECVQDMDHENMFWYRQDPGLGLRLIYFSYDVKMKEKGDIPEGYSVSREKKERFSLILESASTNQTSMYLCASSLLAGLAGGAYNEQFFGPGTRLTVL.

This sequence joins TRBV20-1 and TRBJ2-1; 8 bases map to TRBD2. The CDR3 totals 15 residues. CDR1 is DFQATT and CDR2 is SNEGSKA in the germline V gene (reference sequence). Trimming took 6 bases from V and 7 from J; bases not matched to a gene: 14. CDR3 nucleotides: TGCAGTGCCAGTAATCCGGGAGGGCCGATGAATGAGCAGTTCTTC. It is translated as CSASNPGGPMNEQFF.

The genes are TRBV10-3 and TRBJ2-4; D remains unclear. The V gene's germline CDR1 is ENHRY and CDR2 SYGVKD. The V end lost 0 bases, the J end lost 10 bases, and 4 bases lay between the germline ends. This CDR3 region has 11 residues. The CDR3 here is CAISESLIQYF. In DNA, the CDR3 is TGTGCCATCAGTGAGTCCTTGATTCAGTACTTC.

Here the CDR3 DNA reads TGTGCCAGCAGCAAAGAGCGGGGTGTGACCCAGTACTTC. Encoded protein: CASSKERGVTQYF. The rearrangement links TRBV11-1 to TRBJ2-5; 7 nucleotides align to TRBD2. Looked up from germline, CDR1 is SGHAT and CDR2 is FQDESV (reference sequence). CDR3 length: 13 residues. V gave up 5 bases and J gave up 7 bases; unmatched junction bases: 7.

CDR3 sequence reads: CATSIRIPGQLKHTEAFF. In DNA, the CDR3 is TGTGCCACCAGCATAAGGATTCCGGGACAGCTAAAACACACTGAAGCTTTCTTT. This sequence joins TRBV15 and TRBJ1-1; TRBD1 matches at 7 bases. From germline, CDR1 is LNHNV and CDR2 YYDKDF (reference sequence). V was clipped by 4 bases and J by 3 bases; unmatched bases: 17. There are 18 residues in the CDR3.

The rearrangement links TRBV20-1 to TRBJ2-7, with 8 bases matching TRBD1. Germline V gives CDR1 DFQATT, CDR2 SNEGSKA (reference sequence). The CDR3 is 13 residues long. The V gene end was trimmed by 3 bases and the J gene end by 5 bases; junction bases not matched to a gene: 6. In DNA form, the CDR3 reads TGCAGTGCTAGTGGCGACAGGGGTAACGAGCAGTACTTC. It yields the protein CSASGDRGNEQYF.